This is a list of T cell receptor beta chains from one sample in a study of shared clonotypes between healthy human individuals. Sequencing was performed with immunoSEQ multiplex PCR; in TCRdb, only in-frame clones are kept and a portion is missing. The data hold about 360,000 clones, with more than 60% observed a single time. What was sequenced was memory CD4+ T cells sorted from blood. The receptors originated from a man aged 25 to 40 in good health. CDR3s leave out the opening cysteine and the closing phenylalanine or tryptophan.

J gene: TRBJ1-1
V gene: TRBV5-5
CDR3 protein: ASSLDSAEAF

J gene: TRBJ2-5
V gene: TRBV29-1
CDR3 protein: SVGLGRGSGTQY

J gene: TRBJ1-5
V gene: TRBV10-3
CDR3 protein: AISGGNNQPQH

J gene: TRBJ2-5
V gene: TRBV9
CDR3 protein: ASSATLAGVETQY

J gene: TRBJ2-2
V gene: TRBV2
CDR3 protein: ASRAFANTGELF

J gene: TRBJ2-2
V gene: TRBV6-5
CDR3 protein: ASKGTGKTGELF

J gene: TRBJ2-5
V gene: TRBV19
CDR3 protein: ATMGKRQGQADEETQY

J gene: TRBJ2-1
V gene: TRBV4-3
CDR3 protein: ASSQSGSSYNEQF

J gene: TRBJ1-5
V gene: TRBV2
CDR3 protein: ASSEGSFFGQPQH

J gene: TRBJ2-3
V gene: TRBV7-3
CDR3 protein: ASSSGVHTSSDTQY

J gene: TRBJ1-1
V gene: TRBV7-3
CDR3 protein: ASSTRMNTEAF

J gene: TRBJ1-5
V gene: TRBV15
CDR3 protein: ATSRGFTGRSNQPQH

J gene: TRBJ2-7
V gene: TRBV11-3
CDR3 protein: ASSLVFPSYEQY

J gene: TRBJ1-3
V gene: TRBV5-1
CDR3 protein: ASSLEGSRSGNTIY

J gene: TRBJ1-4
V gene: TRBV29-1
CDR3 protein: SVEAYEKLF

J gene: TRBJ2-3
V gene: TRBV10-3
CDR3 protein: AISESKGLAGSDTQY

J gene: TRBJ1-4
V gene: TRBV9
CDR3 protein: ASSEGTGRLEKLF

J gene: TRBJ1-1
V gene: TRBV28
CDR3 protein: ASSQGQPTEAF

J gene: TRBJ2-2
V gene: TRBV5-1
CDR3 protein: ASSLGVSDTGELF

J gene: TRBJ2-3
V gene: TRBV19
CDR3 protein: ASSTGTSKGQNGY

J gene: TRBJ1-2
V gene: TRBV28
CDR3 protein: ASKTPELYGYT

J gene: TRBJ2-7
V gene: TRBV10-3
CDR3 protein: AISESKGTEQY

J gene: TRBJ1-1
V gene: TRBV27
CDR3 protein: ASSLQEDTEAF

J gene: TRBJ1-4
V gene: TRBV27
CDR3 protein: ASSHGTGDEKLF

J gene: TRBJ2-1
V gene: TRBV30
CDR3 protein: AWIGGNSYNEQF

J gene: TRBJ2-1
V gene: TRBV5-1
CDR3 protein: ASSQIIAASSYNEQF

J gene: TRBJ2-7
V gene: TRBV5-6
CDR3 protein: ASTPLSAGVSHEQY

J gene: TRBJ2-2
V gene: TRBV4-1
CDR3 protein: ASRPPGLAGTGELF

J gene: TRBJ2-7
V gene: TRBV11-2
CDR3 protein: ASSFGQGLTYEQY

J gene: TRBJ2-5
V gene: TRBV5-6
CDR3 protein: ASSSLGWETQY

J gene: TRBJ1-1
V gene: TRBV2
CDR3 protein: ASNPDSGRTEAF

J gene: TRBJ2-7
V gene: TRBV27
CDR3 protein: ASSPYNRPGEQY

J gene: TRBJ2-4
V gene: TRBV7-8
CDR3 protein: ASSFYRTPPGNIQY

J gene: TRBJ2-5
V gene: TRBV5-1
CDR3 protein: ASTPTGLETQY

J gene: TRBJ2-2
V gene: TRBV10-3
CDR3 protein: AISELGGPSTGELF

J gene: TRBJ2-1
V gene: TRBV7-2
CDR3 protein: ASSFPFSGRASYNEQF